This T cell receptor (beta chain) was sequenced in a study of blood T cell repertoires in COVID-19. At the level of the study: In each case, the material was cDNA or gDNA derived from T cells, B-cell-depleted T cells, or PBMCs.

How the authors handled the data: By means of reference gene primer amplification, nucleated cell counts were estimated. Assay used: immunoSEQ multiplex PCR; TCRdb lists only in-frame clones, some missing. V and J calls and clone size are as listed in that table; D and trimming were resolved from the DNA. The sample records about 220,000 clones, around 82% being singletons. CDR1 is LNHDA, CDR2 SQIVND, per germline (reference sequence). This CDR3 is 15 amino acids long. V was pared by 3 bases and J by 5 bases, with 16 bases between. This clone was seen just once. The chain joins TRBV19 to TRBJ1-2, with a weak D call TRBD1 (5 bases). The specimen sequenced was peripheral blood. The receptor was isolated from a woman aged 60 to 75 with acute or convalescent COVID-19. The CDR3 DNA follows: TGTGCCAGTAGTATTGAGACAGCGCCTGGATATGGCTACACCTTC. It specifies CASSIETAPGYGYTF.